One and the same sample provided the 15 T cell receptor beta chains below, sequenced in a study of shared clonotypes between healthy human individuals. Sequencing was performed with immunoSEQ multiplex PCR; in TCRdb, only in-frame clones are kept and a portion is missing. The profile shows roughly 2 million clones, approximately 96% of them singletons. Specimen: naive CD4+ T cells sorted from blood. Subset specified: CD45RA+ positively selected. The receptors derive from a man aged 18 to 30 in good health.

This clone was observed a few times. Other DNA sequences in this specimen translate into the identical CDR3. This sequence joins TRBV5-4 and TRBJ2-7, with 7 bases lining up with TRBD2. The CDR3 runs to 14 residues. Germline values: CDR1 SGHNT, CDR2 YYREEE (reference sequence). The junction had 2 bases not matched to a gene; V was cut back by 0 bases and J by 2 bases. The CDR3 DNA reads TGTGCCAGCAGCTTGGGGGCGGGGGCCTACGAGCAGTACTTC. It codes for CASSLGAGAYEQYF.

The chain couples TRBV4-3 to TRBJ1-2, with 8 bases lining up with TRBD1. J lost 4 bases, V lost 4 bases, and 14 bases had no gene match. Looked up from germline, CDR1 is LGHNA and CDR2 is YSLEER. The CDR3 is 17 amino acids. The CDR3 sequence is CASSPSPGGPGGYGYTF. The CDR3 nucleotides read TGCGCCAGCAGCCCATCCCCAGGGGGCCCCGGGGGCTATGGCTACACCTTC.

V usage is TRBV7-2 and J usage is TRBJ2-2; D ambiguous. The CDR3 runs 16 residues. The V gene's germline CDR1 is SGHTA and CDR2 FQGNSA. Deletions cut 1 base from V and 1 base from J, with 10 bases between. Written as DNA, the CDR3 is TGTGCCAGCAGCTTAGTTGGTGGCTGGAACACCGGGGAGCTGTTTTTT. This sequence encodes CASSLVGGWNTGELFF.

This clone was recorded a few times. The J gene is TRBJ1-5, the V gene TRBV6-6; D is undetermined. The germline V gene encodes CDR1 MNHNY and CDR2 SVGAGI (reference sequence). The ends were cut back, 2 bases at V and 1 base at J, with 9 bases in the middle. The CDR3 loop spans 15 amino acids. CDR3 sequence: CASSYVQDSNQPQHF. The CDR3 DNA is TGTGCCAGCAGTTACGTGCAGGACAGCAATCAGCCCCAGCATTTT.

V and J are TRBV27 and TRBJ2-5; tentative D call: TRBD2 (5 bases). V lost 7 bases and J 5 bases, leaving 14 bases between the germline ends. The CDR3 runs to 13 residues. Per germline, CDR1 MNHEY and CDR2 SMNVEV (reference sequence). The CDR3 here is CASKQRPLETQYF. The CDR3 DNA reads TGTGCCAGCAAGCAGCGGCCGTTGGAGACCCAGTACTTC.

V gene TRBV7-2 combines with J gene TRBJ1-3; D is possibly TRBD1 (5 bases). Germline values: CDR1 SGHTA, CDR2 FQGNSA. Trimming pared 5 bases from V and 1 base from J, leaving 15 bases between. The length of the CDR3 is 16 residues. The CDR3 spells CASSLSTVTSGNTIYF. CDR3 DNA: TGTGCCAGCAGCCTCTCGACAGTAACTTCTGGAAACACCATATATTTT.

This chain links TRBV9 with TRBJ2-1; 7 bases agree with TRBD2. The CDR3 has 15 amino acids. The V gene's germline CDR1 is SGDLS and CDR2 YYNGEE. The trim removed 4 bases at V and 1 base at J, leaving 5 bases unmatched. CDR3 DNA: TGTGCCAGCAGCCCTCCGGGGGGTTCCTACAATGAGCAGTTCTTC. This codes for CASSPPGGSYNEQFF.

The rearrangement joins TRBV5-4 to TRBJ2-7; 12 nucleotides align to TRBD2. Per the germline V gene, CDR1 is SGHNT and CDR2 is YYREEE (reference sequence). The CDR3 is 15 amino acids. The trim removed 4 bases at V and 3 bases at J, leaving 5 bases unmatched. This chain's CDR3 is CASSNPTSGGYEQYF. In DNA form, the CDR3 reads TGTGCCAGCAGCAACCCGACTAGCGGGGGCTACGAGCAGTACTTC.

This clone was recorded only once. This rearrangement joins TRBV5-6 to TRBJ2-1, with 7 bases fitting TRBD1. CDR1 SGHDT and CDR2 YYEEEE come from the germline V gene. V was pared by 4 bases and J by 16 bases, with 11 bases of the junction left unmatched. The length of the CDR3 is 12 residues. CDR3 DNA sequence: TGTGCCAGCAGCGGCCGACAGGGATGGGCATTCTTC. It is translated as CASSGRQGWAFF.

This clone was counted once. This rearrangement joins TRBV7-2 to TRBJ2-7; D remains ambiguous. There are 14 residues in the CDR3. V was clipped by 1 base and J by 6 bases, with 13 bases between them. Germline V gene data show CDR1 as SGHTA and CDR2 as FQGNSA. The CDR3 nucleotides are TGTGCCAGCAGCTTAGTGGGCCTCACCCTCGAGCAGTACTTC. Translating gives CASSLVGLTLEQYF.

The chain recombines TRBV10-2 with TRBJ2-1; D unclear. The germline gives CDR1 WSHSY, CDR2 SAAADI. This CDR3 contains 16 residues. V was trimmed by 3 bases and J by 0 bases, leaving 12 bases between them. CDR3 sequence: CASSDRGGSSYNEQFF. In DNA form, the CDR3 reads TGCGCCAGCAGTGACCGAGGCGGCAGCTCCTACAATGAGCAGTTCTTC.

The chain recombines TRBV6-1 with TRBJ2-5; 11 bases match TRBD2. The length of the CDR3 is 15 residues. Losses at the gene ends were 6 bases for V and 5 bases for J; bases not matched to a gene: 8. Germline CDR1 MNHNS, CDR2 SASEGT. CDR3: CASRSTSGVFETQYF. In nucleotides, the CDR3 is TGTGCCAGCAGATCGACTAGCGGGGTTTTTGAGACCCAGTACTTC.

The chain uses TRBV5-5 and TRBJ2-1; D gene uncertain. V lost 1 base, J lost 8 bases, and 10 bases lay in between. The CDR3 runs 13 residues. Per the germline V gene, CDR1 is SGHKS and CDR2 is YYEKEE (reference sequence). The CDR3 region is CASSLQIGDEQFF. DNA of the CDR3: TGTGCCAGCAGCTTGCAGATTGGGGATGAGCAGTTCTTC.

The rearrangement links TRBV13 to TRBJ2-7, with 10 bases fitting TRBD2. CDR1 is PRHDT, CDR2 FYEKMQ, per germline (reference sequence). The CDR3 is made up of 16 amino acids. Trimming cost V 0 bases and J 0 bases; bases outside gene matches: 2. The CDR3 protein is CASSLGLAGTSYEQYF. As DNA, the CDR3 is TGTGCCAGCAGCTTAGGACTAGCGGGAACCTCCTACGAGCAGTACTTC.

The J gene is TRBJ2-7, the V gene TRBV6-6, with D possibly being TRBD1 (6 bases). Germline V gene sequence: CDR1 MNHNY, CDR2 SVGAGI (reference sequence). The CDR3 totals 14 residues. V was cut by 6 bases and J by 0 bases, with 12 bases left in between. The CDR3 loop is CASRSRGFSYEQYF. The CDR3, as DNA: TGTGCCAGCAGGAGCAGGGGATTCTCCTACGAGCAGTACTTC.